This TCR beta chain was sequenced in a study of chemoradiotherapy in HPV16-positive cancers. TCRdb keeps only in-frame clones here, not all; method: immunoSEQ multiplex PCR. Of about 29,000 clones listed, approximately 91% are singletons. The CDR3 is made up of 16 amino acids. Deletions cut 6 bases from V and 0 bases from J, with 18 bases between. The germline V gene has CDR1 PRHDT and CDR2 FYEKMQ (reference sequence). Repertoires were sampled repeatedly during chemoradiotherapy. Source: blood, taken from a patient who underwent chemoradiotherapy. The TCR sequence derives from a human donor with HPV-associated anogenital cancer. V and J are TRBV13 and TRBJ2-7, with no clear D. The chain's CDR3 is CASSYMGRSSSYEQYF. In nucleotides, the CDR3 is TGTGCCAGCAGTTATATGGGCCGGTCCAGCTCCTACGAGCAGTACTTC.